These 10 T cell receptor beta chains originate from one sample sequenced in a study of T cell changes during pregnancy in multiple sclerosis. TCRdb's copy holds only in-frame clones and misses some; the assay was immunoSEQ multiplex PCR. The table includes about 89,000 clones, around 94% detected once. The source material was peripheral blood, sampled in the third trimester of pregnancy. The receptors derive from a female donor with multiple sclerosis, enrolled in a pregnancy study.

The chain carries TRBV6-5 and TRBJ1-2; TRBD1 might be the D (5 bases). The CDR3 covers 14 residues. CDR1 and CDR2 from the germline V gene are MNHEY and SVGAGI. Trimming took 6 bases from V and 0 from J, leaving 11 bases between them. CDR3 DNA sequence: TGTGCCAGCAGGAAGACAGCCACTAACTATGGCTACACCTTC. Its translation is CASRKTATNYGYTF.

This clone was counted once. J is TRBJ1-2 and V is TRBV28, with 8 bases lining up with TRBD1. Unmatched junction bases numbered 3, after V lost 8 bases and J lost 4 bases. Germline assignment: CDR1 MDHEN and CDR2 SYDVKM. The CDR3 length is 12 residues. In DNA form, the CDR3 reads TGTGCCAGCCAGGGGGCATCCTATGGCTACACCTTC. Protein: CASQGASYGYTF.

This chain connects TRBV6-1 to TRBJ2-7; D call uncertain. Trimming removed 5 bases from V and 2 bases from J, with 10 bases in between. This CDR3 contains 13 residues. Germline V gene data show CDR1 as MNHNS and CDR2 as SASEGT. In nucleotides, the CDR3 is TGTGCCAGCAGTCCCCCTCTTACCTACGAGCAGTACTTC. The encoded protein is CASSPPLTYEQYF.

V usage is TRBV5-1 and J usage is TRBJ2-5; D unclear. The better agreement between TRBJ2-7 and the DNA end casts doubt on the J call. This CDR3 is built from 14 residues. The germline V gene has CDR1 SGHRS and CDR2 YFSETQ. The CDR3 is CASSLAALSYEQYF. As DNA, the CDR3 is TGCGCCAGCAGCTTGGCCGCCCTCTCCTACGAGCAGTACTTC.

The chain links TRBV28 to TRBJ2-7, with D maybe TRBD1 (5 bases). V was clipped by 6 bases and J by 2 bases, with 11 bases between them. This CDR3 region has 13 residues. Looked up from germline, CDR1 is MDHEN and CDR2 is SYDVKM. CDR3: CASSPTGPYEQYF. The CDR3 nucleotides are TGTGCCAGCAGCCCAACAGGACCCTACGAGCAGTACTTC.

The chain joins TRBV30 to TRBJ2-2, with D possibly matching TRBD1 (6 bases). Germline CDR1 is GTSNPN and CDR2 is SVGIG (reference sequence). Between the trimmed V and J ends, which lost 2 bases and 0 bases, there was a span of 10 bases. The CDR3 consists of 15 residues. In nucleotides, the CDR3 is TGTGCCTGGAGTAATCAGGGGACGAACACCGGGGAGCTGTTTTTT. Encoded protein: CAWSNQGTNTGELFF.

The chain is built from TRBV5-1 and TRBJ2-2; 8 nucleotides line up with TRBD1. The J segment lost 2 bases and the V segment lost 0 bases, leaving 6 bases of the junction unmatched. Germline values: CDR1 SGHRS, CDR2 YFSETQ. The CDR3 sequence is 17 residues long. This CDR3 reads CASSLGWTGLNTGELFF. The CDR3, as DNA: TGCGCCAGCAGCTTGGGGTGGACAGGGCTAAACACCGGGGAGCTGTTTTTT.

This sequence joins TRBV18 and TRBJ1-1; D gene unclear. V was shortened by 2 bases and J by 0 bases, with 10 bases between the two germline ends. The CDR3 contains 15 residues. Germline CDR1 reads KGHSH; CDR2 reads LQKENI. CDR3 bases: TGTGCCAGCTCACCAGGAACAGACATGAACACTGAAGCTTTCTTT. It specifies CASSPGTDMNTEAFF.

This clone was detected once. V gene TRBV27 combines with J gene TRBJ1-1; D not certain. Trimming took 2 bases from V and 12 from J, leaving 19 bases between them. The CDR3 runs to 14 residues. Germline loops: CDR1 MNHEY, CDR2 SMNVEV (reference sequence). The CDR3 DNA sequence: TGTGCCAGCAGTTTACAGCCAGGAGACCCGGGGACTTTCTTT. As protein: CASSLQPGDPGTFF.

CDR3 amino acids: CASSLRQGLPNEKLFF. In nucleotides, the CDR3 is TGCGCCAGCAGCTTGCGGCAGGGGTTGCCTAATGAAAAACTGTTTTTT. The chain joins TRBV5-1 to TRBJ1-4, with D possibly being TRBD1 (6 bases). This CDR3 contains 16 residues. Trimming took 1 base from V and 3 from J, leaving 13 bases between them. Per germline, CDR1 SGHRS and CDR2 YFSETQ.